These 23 T cell receptor beta chains came from one sample sequenced in a study of T-cell reconstitution after alpha-beta-depleted transplantation in children. The TCRbeta library incorporated unique molecular identifiers. TCRdb re-called the PCR reads with MiXCR, one entry per CDR3 protein. The sample gives 440,000 or so distinct CDR3 sequences, approximately 10% of which show up once; approximately 5% is in the top ten. This sample comprised PBMCs from the stem cell graft donor, obtained from the stem cell graft. The receptors here all came from a human donor who donated a stem cell graft to a child with acute myeloid leukemia.

V and J are TRBV20-1 and TRBJ1-5; a weak D match, TRBD1 (5 bases). Trimming stripped 4 bases from V and 2 bases from J, with 12 bases between. CDR1 is DFQATT, CDR2 SNEGSKA, per germline (reference sequence). The CDR3 consists of 14 residues. CDR3 amino acids: CSATRVGGNQPQHF. Here the CDR3 DNA reads TGCAGTGCTACCAGGGTGGGCGGCAATCAGCCCCAGCATTTT.

The sample holds a few counts of this clonotype. The rearrangement joins TRBV5-6 to TRBJ1-1, with D perhaps TRBD1 (5 bases). The CDR3 consists of 14 residues. Germline V gene lookup returns CDR1 SGHDT and CDR2 YYEEEE. Trimming took 2 bases from V and 5 from J, leaving 13 bases between them. The CDR3 coding sequence is TGTGCCAGCAGCTTTGGGACCCGACGGACTGAAGCTTTCTTT. It yields the protein CASSFGTRRTEAFF.

The chain is built from TRBV20-1 and TRBJ1-1; weak D call: TRBD1 (5 bases). The germline gives CDR1 DFQATT, CDR2 SNEGSKA (reference sequence). CDR3 length: 13 residues. V was shortened by 5 bases and J by 7 bases, with 17 bases between the two germline ends. CDR3 sequence (DNA): TGCAGTGCTCGGACCGGGGGAGCGGTTGAAGCTTTCTTT. The encoded protein is CSARTGGAVEAFF.

This clonotype has just a few counts. This chain links TRBV20-1 with TRBJ2-3; D possibly corresponds to TRBD2 (7 bases). CDR1 and CDR2 (germline): DFQATT, SNEGSKA (reference sequence). The CDR3 length is 17 residues. V was pared by 1 base and J by 2 bases, with 19 bases between. The CDR3 here is CSARAPGGGAYTDTQYF. The CDR3 DNA follows: TGCAGTGCTAGAGCCCCTGGAGGGGGGGCATACACAGATACGCAGTATTTT.

This clonotype occurred a few times. The rearrangement links TRBV5-1 to TRBJ1-4; 7 nucleotides line up with TRBD1. Germline CDR1 SGHRS, CDR2 YFSETQ. V lost 5 bases and J lost 6; bases outside the gene matches: 7. The CDR3 extends over 14 amino acids. For the CDR3, the DNA is TGCGCCAGCAGAACAGGGACAGTATATGAAAAACTGTTTTTT. This codes for CASRTGTVYEKLFF.

This clonotype has only a few counts. This chain connects TRBV20-1 to TRBJ2-7; no clear D. The CDR3 has 13 residues. V gave up 3 bases and J gave up 4 bases, with 13 bases separating them. Germline-derived CDR1 and CDR2 are DFQATT and SNEGSKA (reference sequence). The CDR3 loop reads CSASSGLGYEQYF. The CDR3 DNA reads as TGCAGTGCTAGCTCTGGGTTGGGGTACGAGCAGTACTTC.

This clonotype was counted many times. The V and J genes are TRBV20-1 and TRBJ1-4, with D maybe TRBD1 (5 bases). V dropped 0 bases and J dropped 10 bases, with 9 bases sitting between them. The CDR3 has 12 amino acids. CDR1 DFQATT and CDR2 SNEGSKA come from the germline V gene (reference sequence). CDR3 DNA: TGCAGTGCTAGAGACAGGGTTGGAAAACTGTTTTTT. As protein: CSARDRVGKLFF.

This clonotype was found a few times. V gene TRBV9 combines with J gene TRBJ1-6, with 7 bases lining up with TRBD1. Germline CDR1 and CDR2: SGDLS and YYNGEE. This CDR3 spans 15 amino acids. The V and J ends lost 1 base and 6 bases, in that order; junction bases with no gene match: 4. The CDR3 coding sequence is TGTGCCAGCAGCGTACAGGGGGATGTTAATTCACCCCTCCACTTT. Its translation: CASSVQGDVNSPLHF.

This clonotype has a handful of counts. This sequence joins TRBV10-3 and TRBJ2-5; perhaps TRBD1 as D (6 bases). The V gene lost 7 bases and the J gene lost 4 bases, with 16 bases spanning the gap. Looked up from germline, CDR1 is ENHRY and CDR2 is SYGVKD. The CDR3 is made up of 14 amino acids. Here the CDR3 DNA reads TGTGCCATCACCGCATCCGGGACAACAGAGACCCAGTACTTC. Its translation is CAITASGTTETQYF.

There are a few counts of this clonotype. The chain carries TRBV5-6 and TRBJ2-5; 8 bases line up with TRBD1. V shed 4 bases, J shed 0 bases, and the junction held 8 bases outside the gene matches. The germline CDR1 and CDR2 sequences are SGHDT and YYEEEE. CDR3 size: 16 residues. The DNA of the CDR3 is TGTGCCAGCAGCGGACAGGGAACACAGTACCAAGAGACCCAGTACTTC. This codes for CASSGQGTQYQETQYF.

The chain joins TRBV20-1 to TRBJ2-5; 9 bases agree with TRBD1. The CDR3 covers 13 residues. The germline CDR1 and CDR2 sequences are DFQATT and SNEGSKA (reference sequence). V shed 2 bases and J 5 bases; nucleotides not matched to a gene: 3. CDR3 sequence reads: CSARKQGAETQYF. CDR3 nucleotide sequence: TGCAGTGCTAGAAAACAGGGGGCGGAGACCCAGTACTTC.

The chain couples TRBV5-1 to TRBJ2-7, with D perhaps assigned TRBD1 or TRBD2 (5 bases each). Germline CDR1 is SGHRS and CDR2 is YFSETQ. The V gene lost 4 bases and the J gene lost 0 bases, with 14 bases spanning the gap. The CDR3 runs 15 residues. This chain's CDR3 is CASSATVGRSYEQYF. The CDR3, as DNA: TGCGCCAGCAGCGCGACGGTGGGACGCTCCTACGAGCAGTACTTC.

The chain links TRBV6-6 to TRBJ2-3; D uncertain. The CDR3 spans 13 residues. V was pared by 7 bases and J by 0 bases, with 8 bases between. CDR1 MNHNY and CDR2 SVGAGI come from the germline V gene (reference sequence). The CDR3 loop reads CASTRSSTDTQYF. CDR3 DNA sequence: TGTGCCAGCACCAGGTCTAGCACAGATACGCAGTATTTT.

This clonotype has a handful of counts. This chain joins TRBV6-1 and TRBJ1-5; D remains ambiguous. V dropped 8 bases and J dropped 1 base, with 15 bases sitting between them. The length of the CDR3 is 15 residues. Germline CDR1 MNHNS, CDR2 SASEGT. The CDR3 is CASGMGPGSNQPQHF. For the CDR3, the DNA is TGTGCCAGCGGGATGGGTCCGGGAAGCAATCAGCCCCAGCATTTT.

The rearrangement uses TRBV12-3 or TRBV12-4 and TRBJ1-1, with a weak D call TRBD1 (5 bases). V was trimmed by 7 bases and J by 1 base, leaving 13 bases between them. CDR3 length: 14 residues. The CDR3 loop reads CASTPRGPNTEAFF. CDR3 bases: TGTGCCAGCACCCCTAGGGGCCCGAACACTGAAGCTTTCTTT.

This clonotype showed up just a few times. This chain connects TRBV6-5 to TRBJ2-1; D is ambiguous. Trimming took 2 bases from V and 0 from J, leaving 5 bases between them. CDR1 and CDR2 (germline): MNHEY, SVGAGI. This CDR3 comprises 14 residues. CDR3 bases: TGTGCCAGCAGTTACGCGGACTCCTACAATGAGCAGTTCTTC. Translated, it gives CASSYADSYNEQFF.

This clonotype has ten or more counts. V is TRBV6-2 or TRBV6-3 and J is TRBJ2-7; D remains unclear. Trimming shortened V by 6 bases and J by 3 bases, and 9 bases separated the two germline ends. The length of the CDR3 is 12 residues. Germline V CDR1 and CDR2: MNHEY, SVGEGT. CDR3 sequence (DNA): TGTGCCAGCAGCCCGGAAGGCTACGAGCAGTACTTC. Protein product: CASSPEGYEQYF.

The rearrangement links TRBV6-5 to TRBJ2-1; 11 bases are shared with TRBD2. CDR1 and CDR2 from the germline V gene are MNHEY and SVGAGI. This CDR3 is built from 18 residues. With V trimmed by 4 bases and J by 1 base, 9 bases remained unmatched. The CDR3: CASSSFPLAGGSYNEQFF. The CDR3 coding sequence is TGTGCCAGCAGTTCGTTTCCGTTAGCGGGAGGGTCCTACAATGAGCAGTTCTTC.

Ten or more counts support this clonotype. V is TRBV7-2 and J is TRBJ2-3, with D tentatively TRBD2 (5 bases). With 1 base removed from V and 4 bases from J, the gap between germline ends came to 12 bases. This CDR3 spans 15 amino acids. The germline V gene has CDR1 SGHTA and CDR2 FQGNSA. The CDR3 protein is CASSLDRGAADTQYF. The CDR3, as DNA: TGTGCCAGCAGCTTAGATCGGGGAGCGGCAGATACGCAGTATTTT.

J is TRBJ1-1 and V is TRBV7-8, with a possible D match to TRBD1 (5 bases). The V end was cut by 5 bases, the J end by 1 base, with 14 bases between. Germline V CDR1 and CDR2: SGHVS, FQNEAQ. This CDR3 comprises 15 residues. The CDR3 is CASSGWDRANTEAFF. The CDR3 region has the DNA TGTGCCAGCAGCGGATGGGACCGCGCGAACACTGAAGCTTTCTTT.

In its sample, this clonotype was seen a few times. V is TRBV5-5 and J is TRBJ2-4, with TRBD2 identical over 15 bases. J gave up 6 bases and V 3 bases, and 7 bases lay outside the gene matches. Germline CDR1 is SGHKS and CDR2 is YYEKEE (reference sequence). The CDR3 sequence is 17 residues long. CDR3 protein: CASSWTSGGASGNIQYF. The CDR3 DNA reads as TGTGCCAGCAGCTGGACTAGCGGGGGGGCTTCGGGAAACATTCAGTACTTC.

The chain is built from TRBV27 and TRBJ2-3, with D possibly being TRBD1 or TRBD2 (6 bases each). CDR1 MNHEY and CDR2 SMNVEV come from the germline V gene (reference sequence). This CDR3 is 15 amino acids long. V gave up 3 bases and J gave up 4 bases, with 14 bases separating them. The CDR3 bases are TGTGCCAGCAGTTTCGGGGGTTCAGGGGCAGATACGCAGTATTTT. This translates into CASSFGGSGADTQYF.

This chain uses TRBV3-1 with TRBJ2-1; unclear D gene. The length of the CDR3 is 12 residues. Per germline, CDR1 LGHDT and CDR2 YNNKEL (reference sequence). Trimming removed 3 bases at V and 7 bases at J, with 7 bases between. The CDR3 DNA reads as TGTGCCAGCAGCCAGCTTGAGAATGAGCAGTTCTTC. Translated: CASSQLENEQFF.